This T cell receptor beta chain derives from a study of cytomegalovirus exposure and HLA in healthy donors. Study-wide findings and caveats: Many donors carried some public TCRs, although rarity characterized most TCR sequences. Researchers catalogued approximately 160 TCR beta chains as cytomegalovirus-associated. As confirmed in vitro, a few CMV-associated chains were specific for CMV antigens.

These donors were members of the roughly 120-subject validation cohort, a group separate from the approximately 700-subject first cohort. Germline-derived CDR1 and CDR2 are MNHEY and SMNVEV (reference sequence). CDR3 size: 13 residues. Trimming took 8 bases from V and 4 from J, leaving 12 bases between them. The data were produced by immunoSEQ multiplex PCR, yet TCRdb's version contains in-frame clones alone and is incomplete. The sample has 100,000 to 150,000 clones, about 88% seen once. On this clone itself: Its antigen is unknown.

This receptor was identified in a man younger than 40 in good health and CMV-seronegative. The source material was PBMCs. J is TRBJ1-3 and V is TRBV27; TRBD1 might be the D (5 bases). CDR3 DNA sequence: TGTGCCAGCGGGTTGGGGCCAGGAAACACCATATATTTT. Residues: CASGLGPGNTIYF.